This TCR beta chain stems from a study of T cell changes during pregnancy in multiple sclerosis. The CDR3 loop spans 14 amino acids. The germline CDR1 and CDR2 sequences are SEHNR and FQNEAQ (reference sequence). The V gene lost 2 bases and the J gene lost 6 bases, with 11 bases spanning the gap. Profiling relied on immunoSEQ multiplex PCR, and the TCRdb table lists in-frame clones only, not all of them. The data contain over 50,000 clones, 88% of them seen just once; the ten biggest clones take up 0.38%. This material consisted of CD4+ T cells from peripheral blood mononuclear cells, taken in the third trimester of pregnancy. The source of this sequence is a female donor with multiple sclerosis, enrolled in a pregnancy study. V is TRBV7-9 and J is TRBJ2-1; D may be TRBD1 (6 bases). The DNA for the CDR3 is TGTGCCAGCAGCTTAAGTAGAGGGGGCAATGAGCAGTTCTTC. This translates into CASSLSRGGNEQFF. Supplemented by reference TRBV7-9 and TRBJ2-1, the full variable domain reads DTGVSQNPRHKITKRGQNVTFRCDPISEHNRLYWYRQTLGQGPEFLTYFQNEAQLEKSRLLSDRFSAERPKGSFSTLEIQRTEQGDSAMYLCASSLSRGGNEQFFGPGTRLTVL.